Listed below are T cell receptor beta chains from one sample, sequenced in a study of T cells in Graves' hyperthyroidism and ophthalmopathy. TCRdb reprocessed the multiplex PCR reads via MiXCR and lists one record per CDR3 protein. Among roughly 500,000 distinct CDR3 sequences listed, roughly a sixth were seen once. Sequenced material: blood. Receptor source: a woman in her thirties with Graves' ophthalmopathy. Each CDR3 is given with its conserved first and last residue. The order of the fields is V gene, D gene, CDR3 length, J gene, clone size, CDR3 DNA, CDR3 protein. A D gene is named only where the DNA matches it firmly. Expanded clones are given a class, and other clones once, few, many or no size at all.

TRBV19,NA,16,TRBJ2-7,NA,TGTGCCAGTAGTATCTCGGTGGAGGGGAGCACCTACGAGCAGTACTTC,CASSISVEGSTYEQYF
TRBV12-3/TRBV12-4,NA,13,TRBJ2-5,many,TGTGCCAGCAGTTTGGCTAGCGATGGGGCCCAGTACTTC,CASSLASDGAQYF
TRBV2,NA,12,TRBJ2-1,NA,TGTGCCAGCAGATTGACTATGAATGAGCAGTTCTTC,CASRLTMNEQFF
TRBV29-1,NA,14,TRBJ2-7,few,TGCAGCGTTGTGGGCTGGGGCAGCCGCTACGAGCAGTACTTC,CSVVGWGSRYEQYF
TRBV27,NA,13,TRBJ2-1,NA,TGTGCCAGCAGTTTGGCCCAATACAATGAGCAGTTCTTC,CASSLAQYNEQFF
TRBV5-5,NA,12,TRBJ1-1,NA,TGTGCCAGCAGCTCGAGTCCCGTGAACGCTTTCTTT,CASSSSPVNAFF
TRBV12-3/TRBV12-4,NA,14,TRBJ2-1,NA,TGTGCCAGCGGTTTTGCGGATTCCTACAATGAGCAGTTCTTC,CASGFADSYNEQFF
TRBV28,NA,13,TRBJ2-7,many,TGTGCCAGCAGTTTCGTCGGCTCCTACGAGCAGTACTTC,CASSFVGSYEQYF
TRBV20-1,NA,14,TRBJ2-1,many,TGCAGTGCAAAAGGGACGGGAGCTCCCCATGAGCAGTTCTTC,CSAKGTGAPHEQFF
TRBV12-3/TRBV12-4,NA,14,TRBJ2-7,many,TGTGCCAGCAGTGACAGCAGAGCATCCTACGAGCAGTACTTC,CASSDSRASYEQYF
TRBV24-1,TRBD2,16,TRBJ2-1,few,TGTGCCACCAGTGATCGGACTAGCGGGAGTGTCAATGAGCAGTTCTTC,CATSDRTSGSVNEQFF
TRBV19,TRBD1,16,TRBJ2-5,NA,TGTGCCAGTAGTCCCCGGACAGGGGTGAAAGGAGAGACCCAGTACTTC,CASSPRTGVKGETQYF
TRBV6-1,TRBD1,15,TRBJ2-7,many,TGTGCCAGCAGTGAGGGGACAGGGGGGACCTACGAGCAGTACTTC,CASSEGTGGTYEQYF
TRBV29-1,TRBD2,16,TRBJ2-2,many,TGCAGCGTTACGGGCCGGCACACGGGGGGGATCGGGGAGCTGTTTTTT,CSVTGRHTGGIGELFF
TRBV7-3,NA,14,TRBJ2-3,many,TGTGCCAGCCCCTTGGGAATAGGCACAGATACGCAGTATTTT,CASPLGIGTDTQYF
TRBV29-1,NA,10,TRBJ2-3,few,TGCAGCTTTAGCACAGATACGCAGTATTTT,CSFSTDTQYF
TRBV7-2,NA,14,TRBJ1-1,NA,TGTGCCAGCAGCCGCACCGACAGGCCCACTGAAGCTTTCTTT,CASSRTDRPTEAFF
TRBV7-3,NA,13,TRBJ2-3,NA,TGTGCCAGCAGCTACGGAAAGACAGATACGCAGTATTTT,CASSYGKTDTQYF
TRBV9,NA,16,TRBJ1-2,few,TGTGCCAGCAGCCATCCTAGAACGGGTGGGAACTATGGCTACACCTTC,CASSHPRTGGNYGYTF
TRBV7-2,NA,12,TRBJ2-7,many,TGTGCCAGCAGGCGGGCCACCGACGAGCAGTACTTC,CASRRATDEQYF
TRBV4-2,TRBD2,17,TRBJ2-5,many,TGTGCCAGCAGCCCAGGACTAGCGGGAGGGCCGGAGGAGACCCAGTACTTC,CASSPGLAGGPEETQYF
TRBV5-5,NA,15,TRBJ2-7,many,TGTGCCAGCAGACACGGGACAAGCGGAACCTACGAGCAGTACTTC,CASRHGTSGTYEQYF
TRBV20-1,NA,13,TRBJ2-2,NA,TGCAGTGCTAATATTGTGAACACCGGGGAGCTGTTTTTT,CSANIVNTGELFF
TRBV7-9,NA,16,TRBJ2-1,NA,TGTGCCAGCAGCCACTGGGACGGCCCCCCCTACAATGAGCAGTTCTTC,CASSHWDGPPYNEQFF
TRBV5-6,NA,16,TRBJ2-7,few,TGTGCCAGCAGCTGGGCTAGGTCGGACTACGACTACGAGCAGTACTTC,CASSWARSDYDYEQYF
TRBV6-2/TRBV6-3,TRBD1,13,TRBJ2-7,many,TGTGCCAGCACCAGCCTAAGGGGGCACGAGCAGTACTTC,CASTSLRGHEQYF
TRBV2,NA,13,TRBJ1-4,NA,TGTGCCAGCAGTGTAGAGGGTGGAGAAAAACTGTTTTTT,CASSVEGGEKLFF
TRBV7-3,NA,13,TRBJ2-3,many,TGTGCCAGCAGCCGCGGACTGGCAGATACGCAGTATTTT,CASSRGLADTQYF
TRBV9,TRBD2,18,TRBJ2-3,few,TGTGCCAGCAGCGCCCTGAAAGCCGGGACTAGCCGTCCGGATACGCAGTATTTT,CASSALKAGTSRPDTQYF
TRBV7-3,NA,16,TRBJ2-6,few,TGTGCCAGCAGCCTTTTTCGGGTGTCTGGGGCCAACGTCCTGACTTTC,CASSLFRVSGANVLTF
TRBV6-2/TRBV6-3,NA,15,TRBJ1-6,NA,TGTGCCAGCAATCCGGCAGGACACCGTAATTCACCCCTCCACTTT,CASNPAGHRNSPLHF
TRBV28,NA,15,TRBJ2-2,many,TGTGCCAGCAGTTTTTCCGGGAGTAGGACCGGGGAGCTGTTTTTT,CASSFSGSRTGELFF
TRBV6-5,NA,13,TRBJ2-7,many,TGTGCCAGCAGTTACAATGGGGGCCTCGAGCAGTACTTC,CASSYNGGLEQYF
TRBV7-2,TRBD1,15,TRBJ2-3,many,TGTGCCAGCAGCTTACCGCAGGGGGTCACAGATACGCAGTATTTT,CASSLPQGVTDTQYF
TRBV5-1,TRBD2,15,TRBJ2-7,many,TGCGCCAGCAGCTTGCAAGCGGGAGTCACCTACGAGCAGTACTTC,CASSLQAGVTYEQYF
TRBV7-3,TRBD2,15,TRBJ2-5,NA,TGTGCCAGCAGCTCCGCAAGCGGGAGAATGGAGACCCAGTACTTC,CASSSASGRMETQYF
TRBV6-1,NA,13,TRBJ2-1,many,TGTGCCAGCAGTTACGGGGCCCACAATGAGCAGTTCTTC,CASSYGAHNEQFF
TRBV13,TRBD2,15,TRBJ2-1,many,TGTGCCAGCAGCTTAGGGCTAGCGGGAGACGATGAGCAGTTCTTC,CASSLGLAGDDEQFF
TRBV10-3,NA,15,TRBJ1-2,many,TGTGCCATCAGTGAGTCGGCGACTTCGAACTATGGCTACACCTTC,CAISESATSNYGYTF
TRBV6-1,TRBD1,15,TRBJ1-2,NA,TGTGCCAGCAGCTTCGGACAGGGCAATAACTATGGCTACACCTTC,CASSFGQGNNYGYTF
TRBV29-1,TRBD1,15,TRBJ2-3,many,TGCAGCGTTGAGTGGGGACAGGGAGGAACAGATACGCAGTATTTT,CSVEWGQGGTDTQYF
TRBV29-1,TRBD1,18,TRBJ1-2,NA,TGCAGCGTTGAAGATCGGGGGGGACAGGGGTCCTCTAACTATGGCTACACCTTC,CSVEDRGGQGSSNYGYTF
TRBV18,TRBD2,17,TRBJ2-1,NA,TGTGCCAGCTCACCACTCAAGACTAGCGGGGGATACAATGAGCAGTTCTTC,CASSPLKTSGGYNEQFF
TRBV6-2/TRBV6-3,NA,13,TRBJ2-5,NA,TGTGCCAGCAGCCCCCTAAGGGCGAGGACCCAGTACTTC,CASSPLRARTQYF
TRBV7-2,NA,12,TRBJ2-1,many,TGTGCCAGCAGCTTAGTTCGGGTTGAGCAGTTCTTC,CASSLVRVEQFF